A single sample gave rise to the 30 T cell receptor beta chains below, sequenced in a study of cytomegalovirus exposure and HLA in healthy donors. With 60 Vbeta and 13 Jbeta primers, the PCR was carried out. TCRdb keeps only in-frame clones here, not all; method: immunoSEQ multiplex PCR. The table has 150,000 to 200,000 clones, approximately 84% seen once. The sample comprised PBMCs. These receptors all come from a girl under three years old in good health and CMV-seronegative.

The V gene is TRBV12-5, the J gene TRBJ2-1; 10 bases are a match to TRBD1. The CDR3 consists of 14 residues. The V and J ends lost 7 bases and 4 bases, in that order; junction bases with no gene match: 4. From germline, CDR1 is LGHNT and CDR2 FRNRAP. CDR3 sequence: CASEWTGGYNEQFF. CDR3 DNA sequence: TGTGCTAGTGAATGGACAGGGGGTTACAATGAGCAGTTCTTC.

V and J are TRBV27 and TRBJ2-1, with a tentative D call TRBD1 (5 bases). CDR1 MNHEY and CDR2 SMNVEV come from the germline V gene (reference sequence). The CDR3 sequence is 15 residues long. Trimming stripped 2 bases from V and 6 bases from J, with 14 bases between. As DNA, the CDR3 is TGTGCCAGCAGTTTAGGTTCGACAGCTACCAATGAGCAGTTCTTC. Its translation is CASSLGSTATNEQFF.

As for this clone: Other DNA sequences in this sample translate to the same CDR3. The V gene is TRBV4-1, the J gene TRBJ1-5; D is possibly TRBD1 (6 bases). Germline assignment: CDR1 MGHRA and CDR2 YSYEKL. The CDR3 runs 15 residues. V lost 1 base, J lost 4 bases, and 11 bases lay in between. The CDR3 nucleotides are TGCGCCAGCAGCCAAGGGCAGGGGTCTAATCAGCCCCAGCATTTT. This encodes CASSQGQGSNQPQHF.

The chain combines TRBV4-3 with TRBJ2-3; 8 bases line up with TRBD2. Per the germline V gene, CDR1 is LGHNA and CDR2 is YSLEER. This CDR3 is built from 17 residues. With V trimmed by 4 bases and J by 6 bases, 15 bases remained unmatched. The CDR3 here is CASSPHLAGPPVDTQYF. The CDR3 DNA reads TGCGCCAGCAGCCCCCATCTAGCGGGTCCGCCGGTGGATACGCAGTATTTT.

The chain joins TRBV7-3 to TRBJ1-1; TRBD1 aligns across 10 bases. V was pared by 5 bases and J by 1 base, with 25 bases of the junction left unmatched. CDR3 size: 22 residues. Germline-derived CDR1 and CDR2 are SGHTA and FQGTGA. CDR3 in amino acids: CASSRSQLAPGTGVNGNTEAFF. The CDR3, as DNA: TGTGCCAGCAGCCGTTCTCAACTCGCCCCCGGGACAGGGGTTAATGGGAACACTGAAGCTTTCTTT.

The rearrangement joins TRBV21-1 to TRBJ2-1; the D call TRBD1 from the table was never checked on the DNA. TRBV21-1 is flagged as a pseudogene. CDR3 length: 12 amino acids. As DNA, the CDR3 is TGTGCCACGGGACAGACCTACAATGAGCAGTTCTTC. This sequence encodes CATGQTYNEQFF.

This clone was detected a few times. The chain is built from TRBV4-3 and TRBJ1-2, with TRBD1 matching 8 bases. The V gene end was trimmed by 1 base and the J gene end by 4 bases; junction bases not matched to a gene: 11. Germline V gives CDR1 LGHNA, CDR2 YSLEER. This CDR3 comprises 17 residues. The CDR3 is CASSQVDTGGVGYGYTF. CDR3 DNA: TGCGCCAGCAGCCAAGTTGATACAGGGGGAGTAGGCTATGGCTACACCTTC.

J is TRBJ1-4 and V is TRBV18, with D possibly being TRBD1 (6 bases). There are 16 residues in the CDR3. Trimming shortened V by 6 bases and J by 7 bases, and 21 bases separated the two germline ends. Germline CDR1 and CDR2: KGHSH and LQKENI. This CDR3 reads CASSPTAGGSGEKLFF. The CDR3 nucleotides read TGTGCCAGCTCTCCAACGGCGGGGGGCTCAGGTGAAAAACTGTTTTTT.

The genes are TRBV9 and TRBJ2-3; D gene ambiguous. The germline CDR1 and CDR2 sequences are SGDLS and YYNGEE. V shed 3 bases and J shed 2 bases, with 7 bases lying between them. The CDR3 runs to 13 residues. The CDR3, as DNA: TGTGCCAGCAGCGAGACTCCCACAGATACGCAGTATTTT. Amino acid sequence: CASSETPTDTQYF.

In the case of this clone: The junction departs from germline at one end; a sequencing error may be responsible. The chain combines TRBV7-9 with TRBJ2-1, with 11 bases aligning to TRBD2. Germline assignment: CDR1 SEHNR and CDR2 FQNEAQ (reference sequence). CDR3 length: 16 residues. The CDR3 sequence: CSSSLGGLAVYNEQFF. As DNA, the CDR3 is TGTTCCAGCAGCTTGGGGGGACTAGCGGTCTACAATGAGCAGTTCTTC.

The chain combines TRBV6-1 with TRBJ1-2; 7 bases agree with TRBD1. J was trimmed by 4 bases and V by 4 bases; bases with no gene match: 12. The CDR3 loop spans 16 amino acids. CDR1 and CDR2 (germline): MNHNS, SASEGT. The CDR3 DNA reads TGTGCCAGCAGTGGACGAAAGGGGGCTAGACCCTATGGCTACACCTTC. Encoded protein: CASSGRKGARPYGYTF.

This clone showed up just a few times. This rearrangement joins TRBV6-1 to TRBJ1-2; D is unclear. Trimming stripped 3 bases from V and 6 bases from J, with 14 bases between. Germline CDR1 MNHNS, CDR2 SASEGT. This CDR3 has 14 residues. DNA for the CDR3: TGTGCCAGCAGTGATGGCAGGTCCTCCGATGGCTACACCTTC. Translated: CASSDGRSSDGYTF.

V and J are TRBV14 and TRBJ2-5, with D possibly being TRBD1 (6 bases). V lost 0 bases and J lost 11, with 13 bases in between. Germline CDR1 and CDR2: SGHDN and FVKESK. The CDR3 length is 13 residues. The CDR3 DNA follows: TGTGCCAGCAGCCAAGATAGGGGGTCGGAGCAGTACTTC. It specifies CASSQDRGSEQYF. Complete variable domain (other parts from reference TRBV14 and TRBJ2-5): EAGVTQFPSHSVIEKGQTVTLRCDPISGHDNLYWYRRVMGKEIKFLLHFVKESKQDESGMPNNRFLAERTGGTYSTLKVQPAELEDSGVYFCASSQDRGSEQYFGPGTRLLVL.

This chain connects TRBV30 to TRBJ2-1, with 10 bases lining up with TRBD2. V lost 0 bases to trimming and J lost 2 bases; unmatched junction nucleotides: 16. The CDR3 has 20 residues. Germline V CDR1 and CDR2: GTSNPN, SVGIG (reference sequence). The CDR3 DNA reads TGTGCCTGGAGTGTACGGGGTTCACTAGCGGGGCCAACGCCCTACAATGAGCAGTTCTTC. Translation: CAWSVRGSLAGPTPYNEQFF.

The chain links TRBV29-1 to TRBJ2-3; 7 bases fit TRBD2. Per the germline V gene, CDR1 is SQVTM and CDR2 is ANQGSEA. V dropped 5 bases and J dropped 4; count of bases not matched to a gene: 6. The CDR3 runs 13 residues. In DNA form, the CDR3 reads TGCAGCGTTCTTCGGGGGGTGGCAGATACGCAGTATTTT. This encodes CSVLRGVADTQYF.

The chain carries TRBV7-2 and TRBJ1-2, with D tentatively TRBD1 (5 bases). The CDR3 totals 15 residues. The V end was cut by 1 base, the J end by 3 bases, with 12 bases between. Looked up from germline, CDR1 is SGHTA and CDR2 is FQGNSA. The CDR3 nucleotides read TGTGCCAGCAGCTTAGAGCTTGGACACTACTATGGCTACACCTTC. This codes for CASSLELGHYYGYTF.

A word on this clone: The identical CDR3 is also encoded by other nucleotide sequences in the sample. The chain links TRBV5-4 to TRBJ2-3; 7 bases are a match to TRBD1. Germline V gene sequence: CDR1 SGHNT, CDR2 YYREEE (reference sequence). The ends lost 4 bases at V and 1 base at J; junction bases unmatched: 6. The CDR3 is made up of 15 amino acids. This chain's CDR3 is CASSLAGGGTDTQYF. Here the CDR3 DNA reads TGTGCCAGCAGCCTGGCAGGGGGAGGCACAGATACGCAGTATTTT.

This chain joins TRBV9 and TRBJ2-1; 11 positions agree with TRBD2. The V segment lost 3 bases and the J segment 4 bases; nucleotides outside the gene matches: 3. The germline V gene encodes CDR1 SGDLS and CDR2 YYNGEE. CDR3 size: 15 residues. CDR3 region: CASSGGLAVYNEQFF. CDR3 nucleotides: TGTGCCAGCAGCGGGGGACTAGCGGTTTACAATGAGCAGTTCTTC.

The rearrangement links TRBV2 to TRBJ1-1, with a tentative D call TRBD1 (5 bases). From germline, CDR1 is SNHLY and CDR2 FYNNEI. The CDR3 extends over 11 amino acids. The V and J ends lost 8 bases and 1 base respectively, with 5 bases between them. For the CDR3, the DNA is TGTGCCAGCCAGGGGAACACTGAAGCTTTCTTT. This translates into CASQGNTEAFF. Full variable domain (remainder filled in from reference TRBV2 and TRBJ1-1): EPEVTQTPSHQVTQMGQEVILRCVPISNHLYFYWYRQILGQKVEFLVSFYNNEISEKSEIFDDQFSVERPDGSNFTLKIRSTKLEDSAMYFCASQGNTEAFFGQGTRLTVV.

The rearrangement uses TRBV11-3 and TRBJ2-2; D is perhaps TRBD1 (5 bases). Germline V gives CDR1 SGHNT, CDR2 YENEEA. V dropped 3 bases and J dropped 4 bases, with 18 bases sitting between them. CDR3 length: 17 residues. CDR3 sequence reads: CASSLTDGAPSTGELFF. The CDR3 DNA follows: TGTGCCAGCAGCTTGACAGATGGGGCCCCAAGCACCGGGGAGCTGTTTTTT. The variable domain in full, with the rest retrieved from reference TRBV11-3 and TRBJ2-2, is EAGVVQSPRYKIIEKKQPVAFWCNPISGHNTLYWYLQNLGQGPELLIRYENEEAVDDSQLPKDRFSAERLKGVDSTLKIQPAELGDSAVYLCASSLTDGAPSTGELFFGEGSRLTVL.

The rearrangement uses TRBV30 and TRBJ1-3; 8 bases are shared with TRBD1. The CDR3 covers 14 residues. With 3 bases clipped from V and 4 bases from J, the junction kept 5 bases outside the gene matches. Germline values: CDR1 GTSNPN, CDR2 SVGIG (reference sequence). CDR3 sequence: CAWSQGTGGNTIYF. The CDR3 DNA is TGTGCCTGGAGCCAAGGGACAGGCGGAAACACCATATATTTT.

The V and J genes are TRBV30 and TRBJ2-7; no clear D. CDR1 is GTSNPN, CDR2 SVGIG, per germline (reference sequence). There are 13 residues in the CDR3. The V and J ends lost 2 bases and 4 bases respectively, with 12 bases between them. The CDR3 is CAWSPNEFYEQYF. CDR3 nucleotide sequence: TGTGCCTGGAGTCCCAATGAGTTTTACGAGCAGTACTTC.

The gene calls are TRBV7-2 and TRBJ1-1; no clear D gene. From germline, CDR1 is SGHTA and CDR2 FQGNSA. The CDR3 extends over 13 amino acids. Trimming removed 4 bases at V and 5 bases at J, with 11 bases between. In DNA form, the CDR3 reads TGTGCCAGCAGCTCCTCAGGCCCAACTGAAGCTTTCTTT. It translates to CASSSSGPTEAFF. The whole variable domain, filled in from reference TRBV7-2 and TRBJ1-1, reads GAGVSQSPSNKVTEKGKDVELRCDPISGHTALYWYRQSLGQGLEFLIYFQGNSAPDKSGLPSDRFSAERTGGSVSTLTIQRTQQEDSAVYLCASSSSGPTEAFFGQGTRLTVV.

The chain has TRBV7-6 and TRBJ2-2, with a weak D call TRBD1 (6 bases). The CDR3 has 19 residues. V lost 1 base to trimming and J lost 2 bases, with 20 bases between them. Germline values: CDR1 SGHVS, CDR2 FNYEAQ. The CDR3 is CASSLGGQGLSFNTGELFF. CDR3 DNA sequence: TGTGCCAGCAGCTTAGGGGGGCAGGGCCTCTCTTTTAACACCGGGGAGCTGTTTTTT. The full variable domain, completed using reference TRBV7-6 and TRBJ2-2, is GAGVSQSPRYKVTKRGQDVALRCDPISGHVSLYWYRQALGQGPEFLTYFNYEAQQDKSGLPNDRFSAERPEGSISTLTIQRTEQRDSAMYRCASSLGGQGLSFNTGELFFGEGSRLTVL.

The chain uses TRBV4-1 and TRBJ2-2; D is perhaps TRBD1 (5 bases). V was clipped by 1 base and J by 6 bases, with 12 bases between them. Germline lookup yields CDR1 MGHRA and CDR2 YSYEKL. The CDR3 is 15 amino acids. This chain's CDR3 is CASSQGGRGSGELFF. The CDR3 coding sequence is TGCGCCAGCAGCCAAGGGGGAAGGGGATCCGGGGAGCTGTTTTTT.

The chain joins TRBV6-1 to TRBJ2-2; 9 bases line up with TRBD2. The CDR3 extends over 13 amino acids. V trimming: 8 bases; J trimming: 7 bases; junction bases outside the gene matches: 5. Germline V gene data show CDR1 as MNHNS and CDR2 as SASEGT. The CDR3 region is CASLPSGVGELFF. CDR3 DNA: TGTGCCAGCCTCCCTAGCGGGGTCGGGGAGCTGTTTTTT.

J is TRBJ2-1 and V is TRBV29-1; the match to TRBD1 covers 8 bases. The CDR3 runs to 16 residues. V gave up 3 bases and J gave up 9 bases; unmatched junction bases: 16. Per germline, CDR1 SQVTM and CDR2 ANQGSEA. The CDR3 region is CSVDGGRDRSSAEQFF. CDR3 sequence (DNA): TGCAGCGTTGATGGGGGCCGGGACAGGTCGAGCGCTGAGCAGTTCTTC.

The rearrangement links TRBV4-2 to TRBJ2-5, with 9 bases fitting TRBD2. The ends lost 1 base at V and 1 base at J; junction bases unmatched: 4. CDR3 length: 16 amino acids. Germline V gene data show CDR1 as LGHNA and CDR2 as YNFKEQ. The CDR3 DNA reads as TGTGCCAGCAGCCAAGTTCTAGCGGGAATCCAAGAGACCCAGTACTTC. Encoded protein: CASSQVLAGIQETQYF.

V and J are TRBV4-1 and TRBJ2-3; D may be TRBD2 (6 bases). V was trimmed by 0 bases and J by 5 bases, leaving 18 bases between them. The germline gives CDR1 MGHRA, CDR2 YSYEKL. The length of the CDR3 is 17 residues. CDR3 in DNA: TGCGCCAGCAGCCAAGATGGCGGGCTAGCGTCGGGAGATACGCAGTATTTT. It yields the protein CASSQDGGLASGDTQYF.

This chain joins TRBV5-1 and TRBJ2-1; D may be TRBD1 (6 bases). This CDR3 comprises 14 residues. Trimming took off 2 bases at V and 10 bases at J, with 16 bases between the two ends. Germline V lookup: CDR1 SGHRS, CDR2 YFSETQ. The CDR3 is CASSLGGTSLEQFF. The CDR3 DNA follows: TGCGCCAGCAGCTTAGGGGGAACTAGTTTAGAGCAGTTCTTC.